Detailed here is one T cell receptor beta chain. Profiled with immunoSEQ multiplex PCR; TCRdb holds only in-frame clones, not every one. The sample holds 200,000 to 300,000 clones, around 90% seen once. The CDR3 consists of 14 residues. Germline CDR1 and CDR2: PRHDT and FYEKMQ (reference sequence). Losses at the gene ends were 4 bases for V and 2 bases for J; bases not matched to a gene: 5. These data originate in a study of blood T cell repertoires in COVID-19. Overall study: Specimens from acute and convalescent COVID-19 originated in the United States, Italy and Spain. PBMCs, B-cell-depleted T cells, or T cells were the source of the cDNA or gDNA that made up the material.

While infection was still active, Seattle patients were enrolled and then followed longitudinally. The source is a person aged 18-30 years with COVID-19, enrolled during active disease. The chain has TRBV13 and TRBJ2-7; TRBD1 aligns across 7 bases. The sequencing input was peripheral blood. The CDR3 loop reads CASSSGTATYEQYF. DNA for the CDR3: TGTGCCAGCAGCTCCGGGACAGCCACCTACGAGCAGTACTTC.